The present T cell receptor (beta chain) was sequenced within a study of cytomegalovirus exposure and HLA in healthy donors. Study findings and constraints: Analyses of presence and absence presupposed an approximately uniform sequencing depth across donors. A later analysis found TCR association rates differed by HLA locus, highest for DRB1 and lowest for HLA-C. It was likely that a cluster of highly shared sequence variants was a sequencing artifact.

The PCR contained 60 Vbeta and 13 Jbeta primers. Assay used: immunoSEQ multiplex PCR; TCRdb lists only in-frame clones, some missing. The sample includes approximately 150,000 clones, around 73% of them seen just once. CDR3 length: 14 amino acids. With 0 bases removed from V and 4 bases from J, the gap between germline ends came to 9 bases. The germline V gene has CDR1 KGHSY and CDR2 FQNENV. Details on this clone: The target antigen is unknown.

This chain uses TRBV16 with TRBJ1-2; D is undetermined. This sequence originates from a female donor in good health and CMV-seronegative. Sequencing was performed on PBMCs. The CDR3 DNA follows: TGTGCCAGCAGCCAATCGCAAGCCTCCTATGGCTACACCTTC. This codes for CASSQSQASYGYTF.